This entry features one TCR beta chain sequence. It has no known antigen specificity. No much larger clone exists at a distance of one base, and base qualities are not known. Library method: 5' RACE. TCRdb shows the sequencer as NextSeq 500. The TCR library protocol attached unique molecular identifiers to individual cDNA molecules to correct for sequencing error and PCR bias. TCR alpha and beta chains were both sequenced, and the abundances of alpha and beta sequences in each sample were closely correlated with each other. As for the original processing: V gene, J gene and CDR3 annotation of TCR sequences was performed with Decombinator V4. Expanded TCRs were defined as changing significantly between any two time points under a Poisson model with p below 0.0001. TCR abundances were normalised to the total number of TCRs sequenced per sample and expressed as counts per million. TRAV1-2 paired with TRAJ12, TRAJ20 or TRAJ33 defined MAIT TCRs, while TRAV10 paired with TRAJ18 defined iNKT TCRs. VDJdb, accessed 1 November 2021, was searched for CMV, EBV and SARS-CoV-2 annotated TCRs, with TCRs annotated for multiple antigens excluded. TCRdb passed the public sequencing reads through fastp at Q25 and MiXCR, retaining productive beta sequences. Records with the same CDR3 protein are collapsed into one entry carrying the most frequent genes and DNA. These V and J calls are TCRdb output, not the study's own analysis. This sample gives tens of thousands of distinct CDR3 sequences in total; around 15% of them show up just once. The ten largest clonotypes hold roughly 7.2% of the sample.

The data derive from a study of early T cells in non-severe SARS-CoV-2 infection (dated by TCRdb to about 2021). Some background on the complete study: Because TCR sequencing was done on bulk RNA from unsorted whole blood, the alpha and beta chains could not be paired. Study-level results and caveats: VDJdb matching was skewed toward anti-spike CD8 responses, so virus-specific expansions were likely underestimated and private and CD4 specificities were missed.

CDR1 and CDR2 were assigned from the germline V gene (reference sequence) as DFQATT and SNEGSKA. The CDR3 has 14 amino acids, counting the end cysteine and phenylalanine. Only the CDR3 DNA is retained, 42 bases long and in frame from the first base. V and J lose 6 bases and 3 bases, and a span of 18 bases separates them. A case-control design nested within a healthcare worker cohort in London, UK, was used, with weekly nasopharyngeal swab PCR tests and blood sampling performed. Healthcare workers were enrolled in the week of the UK lockdown, from 23 to 31 March 2020, and were followed every week for up to roughly 16 weeks.

This chain joins TRBV20-1 to TRBJ2-7; TRBD1 is a weak D gene call, 6 bases matching. The clonotype was recovered from an adult who was a healthcare worker with PCR-confirmed SARS-CoV-2 infection or an uninfected control (not recorded which). The material sequenced was whole blood. The sequenced DNA is TGCAGTGCGTGTACTCAGGGGATAAGCTACGAGCAGTACTTC. The encoded protein is CSACTQGISYEQYF.